A selection of T cell receptor beta chains follows, all from one sample in a study of identical twins. One entry per CDR3 protein results from TCRdb running MiXCR on the 5' RACE reads. The table has 690,000 or so distinct CDR3 sequences, 5.5% to 6.5% seen once. The sequenced material came from naive T cells sorted from blood. Receptors were obtained from a man aged 18 to 29 in good health. Both conserved end residues are part of each CDR3. Fields, in order: V gene, CDR3 protein.

>TRBV27
CASSLTWDGGTQYF
>TRBV12-3/TRBV12-4
CASGPQGGLSTGELFF
>TRBV19
CASSPRAAHSNQPQHF
>TRBV5-5
CASSFGDLGYNEQFF
>TRBV4-3
CASSQRLTDTQYF
>TRBV7-9
CASTADTQYF
>TRBV9
CASSVRGGSEHGTQYF
>TRBV20-1
CSAASQGDGYTF
>TRBV11-1
CASSLRVGGTGVKNIQYF
>TRBV12-3/TRBV12-4
CASRGGSGPSYNEQFF
>TRBV5-6
CASSLTMDRDRSEAFF
>TRBV7-2
CASSLEVPSTDTQYF
>TRBV18
CASSPIPGQDISGANVLTF
>TRBV10-3
CAISDRQVEETQYF
>TRBV9
CASSAGLNEQFF
>TRBV15
CATSEIMEYGELFF
>TRBV3-1
CASSQDSLGEQFF
>TRBV6-1
CATQPPGQRDTEAFF
>TRBV5-6
CASSLPVLPLGANVLTF
>TRBV4-2
CASSQSGISGANVLTF
>TRBV20-1
CSASRGVDTQYF
>TRBV12-3/TRBV12-4
CASSPEHTQYF
>TRBV5-4
CASSLGFDTDTQYF
>TRBV29-1
CSVEAKPQYF
>TRBV20-1
CSAHVSSGVHNEQFF
>TRBV29-1
CSGGQRNEQFF
>TRBV29-1
CSVERGNGNTIYF
>TRBV4-3
CASSQGHNPNTEAFF
>TRBV12-3/TRBV12-4
CASRPSSLSNEQFF
>TRBV6-4
CASSAEINGLQGSYNSPLHF
>TRBV12-3/TRBV12-4
CASSYGGSSFF
>TRBV20-1
CSASGGGGEQYF
>TRBV4-3
CASSPGVGADEQFF
>TRBV20-1
CSAGRSTTYEQYF
>TRBV20-1
CSARGSGNTIYF
>TRBV5-6
CASSLLGTSNEQFF
>TRBV6-6
CASSYFRTDTQYF
>TRBV24-1
CAIAAPGVREQFF
>TRBV7-2
CASRDRVPYEQYF
>TRBV11-3
CASSLEARSGELFF
>TRBV20-1
CSARFPASGGHTQYF
>TRBV6-1
CASSTLLSSYNSPLHF
>TRBV20-1
CSASERVGQPQHF
>TRBV4-1
CASSQVGGVGTGGLFF